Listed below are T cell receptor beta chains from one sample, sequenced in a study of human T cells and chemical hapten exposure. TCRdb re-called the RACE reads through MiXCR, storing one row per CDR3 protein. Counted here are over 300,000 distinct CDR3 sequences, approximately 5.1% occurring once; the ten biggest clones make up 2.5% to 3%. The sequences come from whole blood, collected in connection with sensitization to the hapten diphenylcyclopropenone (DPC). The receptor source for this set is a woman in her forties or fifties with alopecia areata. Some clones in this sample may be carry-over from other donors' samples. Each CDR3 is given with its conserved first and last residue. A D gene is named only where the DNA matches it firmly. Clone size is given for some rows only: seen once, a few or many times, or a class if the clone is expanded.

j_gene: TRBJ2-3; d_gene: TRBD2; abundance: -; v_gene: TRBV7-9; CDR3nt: TGTGCCAGCAGCTTACGCGGGGGGTACGCAGATACGCAGTATTTT; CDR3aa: CASSLRGGYADTQYF
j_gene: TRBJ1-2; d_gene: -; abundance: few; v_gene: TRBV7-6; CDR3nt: TGTGCCAGCAGCTTAGAGCCGAACACGCGCTATGGCTACACCTTC; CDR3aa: CASSLEPNTRYGYTF
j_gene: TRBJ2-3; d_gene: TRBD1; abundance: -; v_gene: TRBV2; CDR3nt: TGTGCCAACCCGGGACAGTTAGACGCAGATACGCAGTATTTT; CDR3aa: CANPGQLDADTQYF
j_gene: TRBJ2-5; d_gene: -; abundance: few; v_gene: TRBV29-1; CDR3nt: TGCAGCGTTGAAGAGTTTCACCGAGAGACCCAGTACTTC; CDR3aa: CSVEEFHRETQYF
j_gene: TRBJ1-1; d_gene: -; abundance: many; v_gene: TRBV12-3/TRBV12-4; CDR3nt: TGTGCCAGCTCCCCCGGTCCAGTGGGAGCTTTCTTT; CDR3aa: CASSPGPVGAFF
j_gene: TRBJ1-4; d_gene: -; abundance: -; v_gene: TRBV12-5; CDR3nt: TGTGCTAGTGGTTTGGGCCAGGGCCCTAATGAAAAACTGTTTTTT; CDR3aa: CASGLGQGPNEKLFF
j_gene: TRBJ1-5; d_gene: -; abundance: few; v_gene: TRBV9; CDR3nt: TGTGCCAGCAGCGCAGGAACCCTGGGCAATCAGCCCCAGCATTTT; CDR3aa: CASSAGTLGNQPQHF
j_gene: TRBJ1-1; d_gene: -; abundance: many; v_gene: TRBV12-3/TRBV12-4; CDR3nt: TGTGCCAGCAGTTTTGCAAGGACAACGGGTGAAGCTTTCTTT; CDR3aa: CASSFARTTGEAFF
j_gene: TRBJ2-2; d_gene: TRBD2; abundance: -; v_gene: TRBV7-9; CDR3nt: TGTGCCAGCAGCTTCCTAGGACTAGCGGGAGGAGTTTACACCGGGGAGCTGTTTTTT; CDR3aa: CASSFLGLAGGVYTGELFF
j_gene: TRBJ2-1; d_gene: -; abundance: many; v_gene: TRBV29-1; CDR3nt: TGCAGCGTTGAGGCGGGGCAGGGGCCAGGGACTGGCTACAATGAGCAGTTCTTC; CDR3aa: CSVEAGQGPGTGYNEQFF
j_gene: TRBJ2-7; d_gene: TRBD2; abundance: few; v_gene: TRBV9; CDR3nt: TGTGCCAGCAGCGTAGGCGGGAGGGCGGGGGAGCAGTACTTC; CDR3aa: CASSVGGRAGEQYF
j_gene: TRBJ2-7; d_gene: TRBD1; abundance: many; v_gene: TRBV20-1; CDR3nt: TGCAGTGCTAGAGACGACCGGGACAGGGCCTACGAGCAGTACTTC; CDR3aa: CSARDDRDRAYEQYF
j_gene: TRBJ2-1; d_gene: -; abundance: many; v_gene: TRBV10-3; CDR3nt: TGTGCCATCAGTGAGAGGTATGAGCAGTTCTTC; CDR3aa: CAISERYEQFF
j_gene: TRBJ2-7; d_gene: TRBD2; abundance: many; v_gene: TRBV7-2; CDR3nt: TGTGCCAGCAGCTTAGGTTCCAGCGGGGATGGCTACGAGCAGTACTTC; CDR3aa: CASSLGSSGDGYEQYF
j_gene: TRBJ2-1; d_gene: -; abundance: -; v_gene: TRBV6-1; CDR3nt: TGTGCCAGCAGTGCTCTGGGGGGCTCCTACAATGAGCAGTTCTTC; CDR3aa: CASSALGGSYNEQFF
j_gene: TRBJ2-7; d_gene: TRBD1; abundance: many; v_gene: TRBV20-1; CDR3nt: TGCAGTGCTTTCGGGACCGGGACAGCTGGAAACGAGCAGTACTTC; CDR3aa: CSAFGTGTAGNEQYF
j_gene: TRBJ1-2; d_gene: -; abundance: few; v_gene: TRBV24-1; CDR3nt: TGTGCCACCAGTGATTTGGGGGCTCTGTATGGCTACACCTTC; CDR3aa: CATSDLGALYGYTF
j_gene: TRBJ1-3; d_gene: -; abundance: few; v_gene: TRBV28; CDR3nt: TGTGCCAGCAGTTTATATGGCCCGGGGGGGGACTCTGGAAACACCATATATTTT; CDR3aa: CASSLYGPGGDSGNTIYF
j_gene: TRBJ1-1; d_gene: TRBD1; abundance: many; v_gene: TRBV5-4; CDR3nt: TGTGCCAGCAGCGGCCGGGACAGGGGGCAAGCTTTCTTT; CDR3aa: CASSGRDRGQAFF
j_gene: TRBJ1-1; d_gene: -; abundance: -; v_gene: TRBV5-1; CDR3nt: TGCGCCAGCAGCTTGGGAAGGGATTCTTTCTTT; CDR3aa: CASSLGRDSFF
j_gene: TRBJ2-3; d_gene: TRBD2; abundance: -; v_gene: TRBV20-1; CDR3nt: TGCAGTGCTAGCGGGACTAGCGGTTTCACAGATACGCAGTATTTT; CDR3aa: CSASGTSGFTDTQYF
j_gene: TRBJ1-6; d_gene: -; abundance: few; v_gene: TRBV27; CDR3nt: TGTGCCACCGAAGAAGATAATTCACCCCTCCACTTT; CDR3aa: CATEEDNSPLHF
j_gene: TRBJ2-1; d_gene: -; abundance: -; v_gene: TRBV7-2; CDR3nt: TGTGCCAGCAGCTTGACTCCTCACGTTAACAATGAGCAGTTCTTC; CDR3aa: CASSLTPHVNNEQFF
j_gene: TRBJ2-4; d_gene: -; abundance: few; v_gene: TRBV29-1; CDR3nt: TGCAGCGTTGAGGTGGTAGTCAAAAACATTCAGTACTTC; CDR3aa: CSVEVVVKNIQYF
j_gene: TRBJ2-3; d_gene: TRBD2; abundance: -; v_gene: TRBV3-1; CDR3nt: TGTGCCAGCAGCCAGGGACGCGGGCGGGGGAGCACAGATACGCAGTATTTT; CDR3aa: CASSQGRGRGSTDTQYF
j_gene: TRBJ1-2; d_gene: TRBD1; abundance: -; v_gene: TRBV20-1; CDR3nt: TGCAGTGGCGGACAGGATAACTATGGCTACACCTTC; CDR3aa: CSGGQDNYGYTF
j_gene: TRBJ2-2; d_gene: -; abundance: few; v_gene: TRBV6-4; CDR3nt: TGTGCCAGCAGAAGACAGGACACCAACACCGGGGAGCTGTTTTTT; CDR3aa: CASRRQDTNTGELFF
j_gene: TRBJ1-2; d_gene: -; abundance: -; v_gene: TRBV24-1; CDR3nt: TGTGCCACCAGTTCCCCCTTCAGGGACTATGGCTACACCTTC; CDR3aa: CATSSPFRDYGYTF
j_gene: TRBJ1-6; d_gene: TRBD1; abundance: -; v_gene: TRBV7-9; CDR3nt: TGTGCCAGCAGCTCCCCCCCCTCGCCGGAGGGGGCAAAATCACCCCTCCACTTT; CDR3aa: CASSSPPSPEGAKSPLHF
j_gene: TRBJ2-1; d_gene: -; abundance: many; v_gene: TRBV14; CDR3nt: TGTGCCAGCAGCCTAATCAATTTCTTC; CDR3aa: CASSLINFF
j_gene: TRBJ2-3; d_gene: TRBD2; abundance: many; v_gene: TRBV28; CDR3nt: TGTGCCAGCAGTTTAGCTAGCGGGAGTTCAGATACGCAGTATTTT; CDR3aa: CASSLASGSSDTQYF
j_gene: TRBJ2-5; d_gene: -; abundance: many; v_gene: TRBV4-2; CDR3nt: TGTGCCAGCAGCCAAGGGGTGCCCGAAGAGACCCAGTACTTC; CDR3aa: CASSQGVPEETQYF
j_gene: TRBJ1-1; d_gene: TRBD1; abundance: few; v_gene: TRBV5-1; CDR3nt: TGCGCCAGCAGCTCTCTCGACAGGGTGTTCACTGAAGCTTTCTTT; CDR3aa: CASSSLDRVFTEAFF
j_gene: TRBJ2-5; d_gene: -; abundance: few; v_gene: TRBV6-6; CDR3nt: TGTGCCAGCAGTTACTCGTCGCCGCAAGAGACCCAGTACTTC; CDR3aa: CASSYSSPQETQYF
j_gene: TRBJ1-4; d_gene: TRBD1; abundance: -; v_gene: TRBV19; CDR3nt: TGTGCCAGTAGCTCGGGACAGGGACATGAAAAACTGTTTTTT; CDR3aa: CASSSGQGHEKLFF
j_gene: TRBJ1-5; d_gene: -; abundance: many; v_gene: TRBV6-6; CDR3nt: TGTGCCAGCAGTTCCCTCGGGGGCAATCAGCCCCAGCATTTT; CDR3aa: CASSSLGGNQPQHF
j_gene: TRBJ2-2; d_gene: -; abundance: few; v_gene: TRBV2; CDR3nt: TGTGCCAGCACCGGGACACCTTACACCGGGGAGCTGTTTTTT; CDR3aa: CASTGTPYTGELFF
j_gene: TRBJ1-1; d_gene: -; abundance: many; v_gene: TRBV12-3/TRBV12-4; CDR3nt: TGTGCCAGCAGTATACAGGGCACGAACACTGAAGCTTTCTTT; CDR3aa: CASSIQGTNTEAFF
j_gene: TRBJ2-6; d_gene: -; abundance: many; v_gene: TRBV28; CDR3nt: TGTGCCAGCAGCCAGGTTGGGACTGGGGCCAACGTCCTGACTTTC; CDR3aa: CASSQVGTGANVLTF
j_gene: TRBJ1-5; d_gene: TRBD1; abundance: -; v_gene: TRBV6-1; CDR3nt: TGTGCCAGCAGTGTTCATTCCCGGACAGGGGGATGGCAGCCCCAGCATTTT; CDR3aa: CASSVHSRTGGWQPQHF
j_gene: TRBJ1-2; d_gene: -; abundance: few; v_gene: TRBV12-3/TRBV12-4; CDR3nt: TGTGCCAGCAGTCCGGGGGGGCTCGGTGGCTACACCTTC; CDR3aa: CASSPGGLGGYTF
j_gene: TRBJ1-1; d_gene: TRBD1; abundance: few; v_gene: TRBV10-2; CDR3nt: TGCGCCAGCAGGGAGGGGACAGGGGTCACTGAAGCTTTCTTT; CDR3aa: CASREGTGVTEAFF
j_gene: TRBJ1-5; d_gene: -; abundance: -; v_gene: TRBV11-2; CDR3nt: TGTGCCAGCAGCTTATACGGAGGGGGTCAGCCCCAGCATTTT; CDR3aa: CASSLYGGGQPQHF
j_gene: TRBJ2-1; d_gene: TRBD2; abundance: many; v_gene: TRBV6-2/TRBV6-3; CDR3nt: TGTGCCAGCAGCCGAAGCGGGACTAGCGGGAGTTCCTACAATGAGCAGTTCTTC; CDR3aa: CASSRSGTSGSSYNEQFF
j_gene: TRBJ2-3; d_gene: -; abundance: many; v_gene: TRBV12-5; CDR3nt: TGTGCTAGTGGCCCCGACACTAACACAGATACGCAGTATTTT; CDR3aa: CASGPDTNTDTQYF
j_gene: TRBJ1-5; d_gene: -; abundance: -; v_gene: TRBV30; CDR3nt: TGTGCCTGGAGTGTACCCAGGGGCGAGAGTCAGCCCCAGCATTTT; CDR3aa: CAWSVPRGESQPQHF
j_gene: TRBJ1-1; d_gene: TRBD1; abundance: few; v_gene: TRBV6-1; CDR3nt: TGTGCCAGCAGTGAAAGAGGGGGCTACACTGAAGCTTTCTTT; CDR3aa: CASSERGGYTEAFF
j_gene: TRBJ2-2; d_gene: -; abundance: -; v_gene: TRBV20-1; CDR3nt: TGCAGTGCAAATGGGGGCGAGGCGAACACCGGGGAGCTGTTTTTT; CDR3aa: CSANGGEANTGELFF
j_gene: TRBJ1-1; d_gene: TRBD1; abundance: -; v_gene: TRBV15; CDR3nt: TGTGCCACCAGCAGAGATCAGGGGGGCCTCGAAGCTTTCTTT; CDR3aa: CATSRDQGGLEAFF
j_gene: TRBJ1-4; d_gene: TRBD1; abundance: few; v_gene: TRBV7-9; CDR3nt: TGTGCCAGCAGCTTAGGGACAGGTCTTAATGAAAAACTGTTTTTT; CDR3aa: CASSLGTGLNEKLFF
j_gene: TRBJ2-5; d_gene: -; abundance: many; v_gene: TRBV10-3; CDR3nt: TGTGCCATCAGTGTAGACAGGTATAATGAGACCCAGTACTTC; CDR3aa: CAISVDRYNETQYF
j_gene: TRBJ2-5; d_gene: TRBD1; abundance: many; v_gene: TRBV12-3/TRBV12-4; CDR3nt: TGTGCCAGCAGCTCGACAGGGGGGGGGCAAGAGACCCAGTACTTC; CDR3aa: CASSSTGGGQETQYF
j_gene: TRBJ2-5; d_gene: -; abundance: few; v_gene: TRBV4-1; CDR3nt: TGCGCCAGCAGCCAAGATGACAGCGCTCAAGAGACCCAGTACTTC; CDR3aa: CASSQDDSAQETQYF
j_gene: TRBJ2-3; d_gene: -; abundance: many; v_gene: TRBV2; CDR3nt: TGTGCCAGCAGTGAAGGCCCAGGGAGAGGTAGCACAGATACGCAGTATTTT; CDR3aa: CASSEGPGRGSTDTQYF
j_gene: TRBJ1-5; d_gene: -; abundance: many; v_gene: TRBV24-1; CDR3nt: TGTGCCACCAGTGTATCAGAGAATCAGCCCCAGCATTTT; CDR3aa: CATSVSENQPQHF
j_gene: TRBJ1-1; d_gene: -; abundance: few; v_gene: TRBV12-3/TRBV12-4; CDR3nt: TGTGCCAGCAGCTCCTACGGACAGTGGAACACTGAAGCTTTCTTT; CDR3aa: CASSSYGQWNTEAFF
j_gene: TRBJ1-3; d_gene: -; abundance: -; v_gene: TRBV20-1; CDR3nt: TGCAGTGCTAGAGAAGGAGAAGGGACTGGAAACACCATATATTTT; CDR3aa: CSAREGEGTGNTIYF
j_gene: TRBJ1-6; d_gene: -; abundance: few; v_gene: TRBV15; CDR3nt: TGTGCCACCAGCAGAGCTCAGGGACCCAATTCACCCCTCCACTTT; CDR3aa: CATSRAQGPNSPLHF
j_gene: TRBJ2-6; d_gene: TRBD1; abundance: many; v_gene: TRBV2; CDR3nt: TGTGCCAGCAGTCAGGGGGCTGGGGCCAACGTCCTGACTTTC; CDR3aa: CASSQGAGANVLTF